The clone carrying this T cell receptor (beta chain) was seen a few times. Its target is unknown. The CDR3 has 13 residues. Trimming pared 4 bases from V and 1 base from J, leaving 6 bases between. The germline V gene encodes CDR1 SGHRS and CDR2 YFSETQ. The sample belongs to a study of OX40 agonist ivuxolimab in advanced cancers. General study findings and limits: Dose levels from 0.1 to 3.0 mg/kg saw CD4+ and CD8+ blood T cells expand clonally by week 6.

This table comes from immunoSEQ multiplex PCR, and its TCRdb copy is limited to in-frame clones, with some not included. The data hold tens of thousands of clones, with 85% to 90% observed a single time. The receptor was isolated from an adult with an advanced solid tumor such as melanoma, head and neck, liver or kidney cancer. The sample here was CD4+ or CD8+ T cells sorted from blood, taken in a trial of the OX40 agonist ivuxolimab. The chain has TRBV5-1 and TRBJ1-5; D remains ambiguous. CDR3 loop: CASSIDSNQPQHF. CDR3 DNA sequence: TGCGCCAGCAGCATAGACAGCAATCAGCCCCAGCATTTT.